This section outlines one T cell receptor beta chain sequence together with its context. A single record per CDR3 protein comes from TCRdb applying MiXCR to the RT-PCR reads. The table lists about 680,000 distinct CDR3 sequences, around 14% of them singletons. Sample: memory CD4+ T cells from blood. This sequence was found in a female donor in good health, serving as a healthy control.

The CDR3 region is CASTAGLAGETQYF. Written as DNA, the CDR3 is TGTGCCAGTACCGCTGGACTAGCGGGAGAGACGCAGTATTTT. The genes are TRBV19 and TRBJ2-3, with TRBD2 matching over 13 bases. V gave up 7 bases and J gave up 9 bases; unmatched junction bases: 7. The CDR3 covers 14 residues. CDR1 is LNHDA and CDR2 is SQIVND in the germline V gene (reference sequence).